These 26 T cell receptor beta chains originate from one sample sequenced in a study of T cell responses to AZD1222 COVID-19 vaccine. The table came from immunoSEQ multiplex PCR; TCRdb's copy has only in-frame clones and leaves some out. Of some 130,000 clones in the sample, 80% to 90% are singletons; the top ten hold 1.6%. Sequenced here: peripheral blood, sampled on day 0 of AZD1222 vaccination. The receptors shown here come from an adult in good health.

CDR3 sequence (DNA): TGTGCCACCAGTGATACCGGGACAGCAGACACAGATACGCAGTATTTT. It yields the protein CATSDTGTADTDTQYF. The J gene is TRBJ2-3, the V gene TRBV24-1; the match to TRBD1 covers 7 bases. Germline CDR1 is KGHDR and CDR2 is SFDVKD. V gave up 3 bases and J gave up 2 bases; unmatched junction bases: 7. The CDR3 is 16 residues long.

V is TRBV9 and J is TRBJ1-1; D is undetermined. Germline V gives CDR1 SGDLS, CDR2 YYNGEE. Trimming pared 1 base from V and 2 bases from J, leaving 6 bases between. This CDR3 has 13 residues. This CDR3 is CASSVSSNTEAFF. The CDR3 DNA reads TGTGCCAGCAGCGTATCGTCTAACACTGAAGCTTTCTTT. Using reference TRBV9 and TRBJ1-1 for the parts outside the CDR3, the full variable domain is DSGVTQTPKHLITATGQRVTLRCSPRSGDLSVYWYQQSLDQGLQFLIQYYNGEERAKGNILERFSAQQFPDLHSELNLSSLELGDSALYFCASSVSSNTEAFFGQGTRLTVV.

The count of this clone is one. The chain recombines TRBV11-3 with TRBJ2-5, with TRBD1 matching over 11 bases. Germline assignment: CDR1 SGHNT and CDR2 YENEEA. The CDR3 runs 14 residues. The V gene end was trimmed by 4 bases and the J gene end by 7 bases; junction bases not matched to a gene: 5. Here the CDR3 DNA reads TGTGCCAGCAGCTCCTCCGGGACAGGGGGGACCCAGTACTTC. Translating it yields CASSSSGTGGTQYF.

The chain carries TRBV19 and TRBJ2-4, with a tentative D call TRBD2 (5 bases). The CDR3 sequence is 16 residues long. The germline gives CDR1 LNHDA, CDR2 SQIVND (reference sequence). V lost 5 bases and J 0 bases, leaving 14 bases between the germline ends. This CDR3 is CASSEGWRIAKNIQYF. In DNA form, the CDR3 reads TGTGCCAGTAGTGAGGGATGGCGGATAGCCAAAAACATTCAGTACTTC.

The CDR3 nucleotides are TGTGCCAGCTCGCGAACGACGGATCAAAATTCACCCCTCCACTTT. This encodes CASSRTTDQNSPLHF. V gene TRBV18 combines with J gene TRBJ1-6; D gene uncertain. V lost 6 bases and J lost 7, with 16 bases in between. Germline V CDR1 and CDR2: KGHSH, LQKENI. This CDR3 comprises 15 residues.

The CDR3 is CASSWAGTPEKLFF. The CDR3 nucleotides read TGTGCCAGCAGTTGGGCGGGGACACCTGAAAAACTGTTTTTT. The chain carries TRBV6-2 or TRBV6-3 and TRBJ1-4; TRBD1 might be the D (6 bases). The V gene lost 4 bases and the J gene lost 7 bases, with 13 bases spanning the gap. Germline-derived CDR1 and CDR2 are MNHEY and SVGEGT. The CDR3 is 14 residues long.

The chain couples TRBV11-3 to TRBJ1-1; D is uncertain. Germline assignment: CDR1 SGHNT and CDR2 YENEEA. CDR3 length: 15 residues. Trimming took off 0 bases at V and 3 bases at J, with 11 bases between the two ends. The CDR3: CASSLDQAEDTEAFF. The CDR3 DNA follows: TGTGCCAGCAGCTTAGATCAGGCCGAGGACACTGAAGCTTTCTTT.

The chain employs TRBV19 and TRBJ2-1, with unresolved D. Per the germline V gene, CDR1 is LNHDA and CDR2 is SQIVND (reference sequence). Trimming stripped 5 bases from V and 8 bases from J, with 16 bases between. This CDR3 region has 14 residues. The CDR3 nucleotides read TGTGCCAGTAGTCTCCGGGTTGGGTTGGATGAGCAGTTCTTC. This codes for CASSLRVGLDEQFF.

The chain employs TRBV4-1 and TRBJ1-5; maybe TRBD1 (6 bases). The germline gives CDR1 MGHRA, CDR2 YSYEKL. This CDR3 has 16 amino acids. V shed 4 bases and J shed 0 bases, with 13 bases lying between them. In DNA, the CDR3 is TGCGCCAGCAGCCCCGGGGGGCCGTTTAGCAATCAGCCCCAGCATTTT. It encodes CASSPGGPFSNQPQHF.

The rearrangement uses TRBV25-1 and TRBJ1-2; no clear D gene. Per the germline V gene, CDR1 is MGHDK and CDR2 is SYGVNS. V dropped 3 bases and J dropped 2 bases, with 7 bases sitting between them. The CDR3 loop spans 13 amino acids. CDR3 in DNA: TGTGCCAGCAGTGATCGGGTGAACTATGGCTACACCTTC. Translating gives CASSDRVNYGYTF.

The V call is TRBV3-1 (or the pseudogene TRBV3-2), the J call TRBJ1-6; D uncertain. V was trimmed by 1 base and J by 12 bases, leaving 19 bases between them. The CDR3 contains 16 residues. Germline CDR1 is LGHDT and CDR2 is YNNKEL (reference sequence). This chain's CDR3 is CASSQAPATWAGPLHF. The CDR3, as DNA: TGTGCCAGCAGCCAAGCTCCGGCCACCTGGGCTGGACCCCTCCACTTT.

The rearrangement uses TRBV27 and TRBJ1-5; no reliable D call. Trimming shortened V by 3 bases and J by 1 base, and 7 bases separated the two germline ends. The germline V gene has CDR1 MNHEY and CDR2 SMNVEV (reference sequence). The CDR3 is 14 amino acids. The CDR3 DNA follows: TGTGCCAGCAGTTTCGGCCGGAGCAATCAGCCCCAGCATTTT. Residues: CASSFGRSNQPQHF.

The J gene is TRBJ2-3, the V gene TRBV6-4; 10 bases map to TRBD2. CDR3 length: 14 amino acids. Germline-derived CDR1 and CDR2 are MRHNA and SNTAGT. V shed 5 bases and J 4 bases; nucleotides not matched to a gene: 3. CDR3 nucleotides: TGTGCCAGCAGTACTAGCGGGACTGCAGATACGCAGTATTTT. This gives the protein CASSTSGTADTQYF.

This clone showed up just once. V gene TRBV4-2 combines with J gene TRBJ1-1, with D unclear. The ends were cut back, 4 bases at V and 7 bases at J, with 16 bases in the middle. The CDR3 totals 14 residues. Germline V CDR1 and CDR2: LGHNA, YNFKEQ. CDR3 DNA sequence: TGTGCCAGCAGCCCCCGGTCCCTCGGGAGTGAAGCTTTCTTT. Its translation: CASSPRSLGSEAFF.

The genes are TRBV21-1 and TRBJ2-7; the table's TRBD1 call for D was not verified on the DNA. TRBV21-1 is a documented pseudogene. The length of the CDR3 is 15 residues. Here the CDR3 DNA reads TGTGCCAGCACCCCCACGGGGACAGGCCTCTACGAGCAGTACTTC. Residues: CASTPTGTGLYEQYF.

The count of this clone is one. This rearrangement joins TRBV15 to TRBJ2-2; D unresolved. V was pared by 0 bases and J by 7 bases, with 9 bases between. The germline CDR1 and CDR2 sequences are LNHNV and YYDKDF (reference sequence). The CDR3 spans 14 residues. The CDR3 sequence: CATSREGSVGELFF. CDR3 DNA: TGTGCCACCAGCAGAGAGGGGTCGGTCGGGGAGCTGTTTTTT. Full variable domain (outside the CDR3, taken from reference TRBV15 and TRBJ2-2): DAMVIQNPRYQVTQFGKPVTLSCSQTLNHNVMYWYQQKSSQAPKLLFHYYDKDFNNEADTPDNFQSRRPNTSFCFLDIRSPGLGDTAMYLCATSREGSVGELFFGEGSRLTVL.

This sequence joins TRBV6-1 and TRBJ2-1; D is perhaps TRBD1 (7 bases). This CDR3 is built from 17 residues. The V end was cut by 3 bases, the J end by 5 bases, with 20 bases between. Germline CDR1 reads MNHNS; CDR2 reads SASEGT. CDR3 DNA sequence: TGTGCCAGCAGTGATCACAGGGGACTTTACACACACAATGAGCAGTTCTTC. It yields the protein CASSDHRGLYTHNEQFF.

The chain recombines TRBV7-9 with TRBJ1-1; D unresolved. Germline CDR1 reads SEHNR; CDR2 reads FQNEAQ (reference sequence). The CDR3 consists of 17 residues. The germline V and J ends were trimmed by 4 bases and 1 base, with 19 bases remaining between them. The CDR3 loop reads CASSSSYTHSGNTEAFF. Here the CDR3 DNA reads TGTGCCAGCAGCTCGTCGTACACTCATTCAGGGAACACTGAAGCTTTCTTT.

This sequence joins TRBV27 and TRBJ1-5; D unclear. The CDR3 has 14 residues. Germline V gene sequence: CDR1 MNHEY, CDR2 SMNVEV (reference sequence). The V end was cut by 4 bases, the J end by 5 bases, with 12 bases between. In DNA form, the CDR3 reads TGTGCCAGCAGTTCCATCCTGTTGGATCAGCCCCAGCATTTT. It encodes CASSSILLDQPQHF.

This chain uses TRBV24-1 with TRBJ1-2; D not certain. The germline CDR1 and CDR2 sequences are KGHDR and SFDVKD. V shed 3 bases and J shed 8 bases, with 21 bases lying between them. The CDR3 has 16 residues. The CDR3 loop reads CATSDPGPKNYVGYTF. The CDR3, as DNA: TGTGCCACCAGTGATCCTGGACCGAAAAACTATGTCGGCTACACCTTC.

This clone was seen once. V usage is TRBV4-1 and J usage is TRBJ2-7; D remains ambiguous. Germline V lookup: CDR1 MGHRA, CDR2 YSYEKL. The CDR3 spans 15 residues. The V end was cut by 2 bases, the J end by 2 bases, with 13 bases between. CDR3 residues: CASSQKRQDAYEQYF. In DNA form, the CDR3 reads TGCGCCAGCAGCCAAAAGAGGCAGGATGCCTACGAGCAGTACTTC.

V and J are TRBV7-2 and TRBJ1-5; D is undetermined. With 0 bases removed from V and 0 bases from J, the gap between germline ends came to 9 bases. Germline CDR1 SGHTA, CDR2 FQGNSA. The CDR3 contains 16 residues. CDR3 protein: CASSLAGRSSNQPQHF. In DNA form, the CDR3 reads TGTGCCAGCAGCTTAGCCGGGCGATCTAGCAATCAGCCCCAGCATTTT. Combining the CDR3 with reference TRBV7-2 and TRBJ1-5 gives the whole variable domain GAGVSQSPSNKVTEKGKDVELRCDPISGHTALYWYRQSLGQGLEFLIYFQGNSAPDKSGLPSDRFSAERTGGSVSTLTIQRTQQEDSAVYLCASSLAGRSSNQPQHFGDGTRLSIL.

This clone has only one observation. The rearrangement uses TRBV7-9 and TRBJ2-3; TRBD1 is a possible D gene (6 bases). Germline CDR1 reads SEHNR; CDR2 reads FQNEAQ (reference sequence). This CDR3 region has 17 residues. The V end lost 2 bases, the J end lost 8 bases, and 23 bases lay between the germline ends. CDR3: CASSLTVRGPPQSTQYF. CDR3 sequence (DNA): TGTGCCAGCAGCTTAACGGTCAGGGGCCCCCCACAGAGTACGCAGTATTTT.

This clone is a singleton in its sample. The chain joins TRBV3-1 (or the pseudogene TRBV3-2) to TRBJ2-7, with D perhaps matching TRBD2 (5 bases). The CDR3 length is 13 residues. Trimming removed 5 bases from V and 7 bases from J, with 15 bases in between. Germline values: CDR1 LGHDT, CDR2 YNNKEL (reference sequence). In DNA, the CDR3 is TGTGCCAGCAGCGTGGACGTATGGAGGGAGCAGTACTTC. Residues: CASSVDVWREQYF.

The V gene is TRBV3-1 (or the pseudogene TRBV3-2), the J gene TRBJ2-5; D may match TRBD1 or TRBD2 (5 bases each). Trimming pared 0 bases from V and 2 bases from J, leaving 10 bases between. The CDR3 covers 15 residues. Looked up from germline, CDR1 is LGHDT and CDR2 is YNNKEL (reference sequence). CDR3 sequence (DNA): TGTGCCAGCAGCCAAGATCTTGGGGGTCAAGAGACCCAGTACTTC. Translation: CASSQDLGGQETQYF.

This clone has just one count. The J gene is TRBJ2-7, the V gene TRBV7-3; 11 bases align to TRBD1. Germline-derived CDR1 and CDR2 are SGHTA and FQGTGA. There are 16 residues in the CDR3. Unmatched junction bases numbered 7, after V lost 4 bases and J lost 2 bases. The CDR3 sequence is CASSYARTGGAYEQYF. Here the CDR3 DNA reads TGTGCCAGCAGCTACGCCCGGACAGGGGGCGCCTACGAGCAGTACTTC.